This is a list of T cell receptor beta chains from one sample in a study of blood T cell repertoires in COVID-19. Sequencing was performed with immunoSEQ multiplex PCR; in TCRdb, only in-frame clones are kept and a portion is missing. This sample has approximately 140,000 clones, with about 76% found just once. Sequenced: peripheral blood. Source of these receptors: a man older than 75 with acute or convalescent COVID-19. Each CDR3 is given with its conserved first and last residue. The order of the fields is V gene, D gene, clone size, J gene, CDR3 protein, CDR3 DNA. A D gene is named only where the DNA matches it firmly. The size of a clone is reported for some rows only, either as once, few or many, or as a class for expanded clones.

TRBV5-1	TRBD1	NA	TRBJ1-5	CASSLEGAGQPQHF	TGCGCCAGCAGCTTGGAGGGGGCAGGTCAGCCCCAGCATTTT
TRBV11-2	NA	NA	TRBJ2-5	CASTIKGGQLGKTQYF	TGTGCCAGCACCATAAAGGGGGGGCAGTTAGGAAAGACCCAGTACTTC
TRBV5-1	TRBD1	NA	TRBJ1-6	CASSLDGTETLHF	TGCGCCAGCAGCTTGGATGGGACAGAGACCCTCCACTTT
TRBV5-1	TRBD1	NA	TRBJ2-3	CASSPDRGSDTQYF	TGCGCCAGCAGCCCGGACAGGGGATCAGATACGCAGTATTTT
TRBV5-4	TRBD2	NA	TRBJ2-3	CASSLEASGGTDTQYF	TGTGCCAGCAGCTTGGAAGCTAGCGGTGGCACAGATACGCAGTATTTT
TRBV20-1	TRBD2	NA	TRBJ2-1	CSASSAGLADNEQFF	TGCAGTGCTAGTTCGGCGGGACTAGCGGACAATGAGCAGTTCTTC
TRBV19	NA	NA	TRBJ2-2	CASTIAGYGRVNGELFF	TGTGCCAGTACCATCGCAGGCTATGGCAGGGTGAACGGGGAGCTGTTTTTT
TRBV7-2	NA	few	TRBJ2-3	CASSSTGSFDTQYF	TGTGCCAGCAGCTCGACGGGGTCCTTCGATACGCAGTATTTT
TRBV4-3	NA	NA	TRBJ1-6	CASSQVASLRTPLHF	TGCGCCAGCAGCCAAGTAGCTAGCCTCAGAACACCCCTCCACTTT
TRBV19	TRBD1	NA	TRBJ1-4	CASSAQGASNEKLFF	TGTGCCAGTAGTGCTCAGGGGGCCTCTAATGAAAAACTGTTTTTT
TRBV28	NA	NA	TRBJ1-4	CASSFRTVNEKLFF	TGTGCCAGCAGTTTCAGGACAGTTAATGAAAAACTGTTTTTT
TRBV2	TRBD1	NA	TRBJ1-1	CASNTGTGTTEAFF	TGTGCCAGCAATACCGGGACAGGGACCACTGAAGCTTTCTTT
TRBV15	NA	NA	TRBJ2-3	CATSRGASLGTDTQYF	TGTGCCACCAGCAGAGGGGCTAGCTTGGGCACAGATACGCAGTATTTT
TRBV30	TRBD1	NA	TRBJ1-6	CAWSRQGDSPLHF	TGTGCCTGGAGTAGACAGGGGGATTCACCCCTCCACTTT
TRBV2	NA	NA	TRBJ1-5	CASSLGGNNQPQHF	TGTGCCAGCAGCCTGGGGGGGAACAATCAGCCCCAGCATTTT
TRBV7-9	NA	NA	TRBJ2-1	CASSPEYNEQFF	TGTGCCAGCAGCCCGGAGTACAATGAGCAGTTCTTC
TRBV24-1	NA	NA	TRBJ2-2	CATSDLTRSPPGELFF	TGTGCCACCAGTGATTTGACCAGATCCCCTCCCGGGGAGCTGTTTTTT
TRBV2	TRBD1	NA	TRBJ2-4	CASNTGTGSMRTKNIQYF	TGTGCCAGCAATACCGGGACAGGGTCGATGAGAACCAAAAACATTCAGTACTTC
TRBV7-2	NA	NA	TRBJ2-7	CASSSALSEQYF	TGTGCCAGCAGCAGTGCGCTCTCCGAGCAGTACTTC
TRBV2	TRBD1	NA	TRBJ1-5	CASSELDRGMGQPQHF	TGTGCCAGCAGTGAACTGGACAGGGGAATGGGCCAGCCCCAGCATTTT
TRBV5-4	NA	many	TRBJ1-1	CASSPEVNTEAFF	TGTGCCAGCAGCCCCGAGGTGAACACTGAAGCTTTCTTT
TRBV20-1	NA	NA	TRBJ1-1	CSAPGLEAFF	TGCAGTGCTCCAGGCCTTGAAGCTTTCTTT
TRBV25-1	NA	NA	TRBJ2-2	CASTPLGALDTGELFF	TGTGCCAGCACTCCATTAGGGGCCCTGGACACCGGGGAGCTGTTTTTT
TRBV2	TRBD1	NA	TRBJ1-3	CATAGTGGNTIYF	TGTGCCACAGCCGGGACAGGAGGAAACACCATATATTTT
TRBV28	TRBD1	NA	TRBJ2-7	CASSARDRSYEQYF	TGTGCCAGCAGTGCCCGGGACAGGTCCTACGAGCAGTACTTC
TRBV20-1	TRBD1	once	TRBJ2-7	CSASMGQSLREQYF	TGCAGTGCTAGTATGGGACAGAGCCTACGCGAGCAGTACTTC
TRBV6-6	TRBD1	NA	TRBJ2-1	CASSSPTGTGPNEQFF	TGTGCCAGCAGTTCCCCGACCGGGACAGGGCCCAATGAGCAGTTCTTC
TRBV10-3	NA	NA	TRBJ2-7	CAISVSTGVGNEQYF	TGTGCCATCAGTGTCTCTACGGGGGTAGGAAACGAGCAGTACTTC
TRBV7-2	NA	NA	TRBJ2-7	CASSSRDYEQYF	TGTGCCAGCAGCTCGAGGGACTACGAGCAGTACTTC
TRBV27	TRBD1	NA	TRBJ2-7	CASSTQGPYEQYF	TGTGCCAGCAGTACACAGGGGCCGTACGAGCAGTACTTC
TRBV4-2	NA	once	TRBJ1-1	CASSQEPQARWGAFF	TGTGCCAGCAGCCAAGAGCCACAGGCTAGATGGGGAGCTTTCTTT
TRBV5-1	TRBD1	NA	TRBJ2-1	CASSPRDRAHNEQFF	TGCGCCAGCAGCCCCCGGGACAGGGCCCACAATGAGCAGTTCTTC
TRBV9	TRBD2	NA	TRBJ2-7	CASSRGSGAYEQYF	TGTGCCAGCAGCCGCGGGAGCGGGGCCTACGAGCAGTACTTC
TRBV18	NA	NA	TRBJ2-5	CASSPQQQETQYF	TGTGCCAGCTCACCACAGCAACAAGAGACCCAGTACTTC
TRBV5-6	TRBD1	once	TRBJ1-5	CASSIRTGGYQPQHF	TGTGCCAGCAGCATCCGGACAGGGGGCTATCAGCCCCAGCATTTT
TRBV7-6	NA	NA	TRBJ2-7	CASSPGSEQYF	TGTGCCAGCAGCCCGGGATCCGAGCAGTACTTC
TRBV5-6	TRBD1	NA	TRBJ1-3	CASSYRGSSGNTIYF	TGTGCCAGCAGCTACAGGGGGAGTAGTGGAAACACCATATATTTT
TRBV27	TRBD1	NA	TRBJ2-3	CASSLGQGKDTQYF	TGTGCCAGCAGTTTGGGACAGGGAAAAGATACGCAGTATTTT
TRBV5-6	NA	NA	TRBJ2-6	CASSLPSPSGANVLTF	TGTGCCAGCAGCCTACCGTCACCTTCTGGGGCCAACGTCCTGACTTTC
TRBV7-8	NA	NA	TRBJ2-1	CASSFVRGNEQFF	TGTGCCAGCAGCTTCGTTAGGGGTAATGAGCAGTTCTTC